These 10 T cell receptor beta chains were sequenced from one sample in a study of molecular identifiers for immune sequencing clone quantification. TCRdb reanalysed the PCR reads using MiXCR and keeps one entry per CDR3 protein. This repertoire shows 75,000 to 95,000 distinct CDR3 sequences, 25% found once; its top ten account for about 0.8%. Sample: naive CD8+ T cells from blood, with Jurkat cell RNA spiked in. Described subset: FACS-sorted CD8+CD4-CCR7+CD45RA+ naive T cells. The receptor set was obtained from a human donor in good health. Some libraries in this study had Jurkat cell RNA spiked in.

This clonotype was seen many times. This chain's CDR3 is CASSIIQSTQYF. Written as DNA, the CDR3 is TGTGCCAGTAGTATAATACAATCGACGCAGTATTTT. The V gene is TRBV19, the J gene TRBJ2-3; D not resolved. The CDR3 contains 12 residues. CDR1 and CDR2 from the germline V gene are LNHDA and SQIVND (reference sequence). The V gene lost 2 bases and the J gene lost 9 bases, with 9 bases spanning the gap. Using reference TRBV19 and TRBJ2-3 for the parts outside the CDR3, the full variable domain is DGGITQSPKYLFRKEGQNVTLSCEQNLNHDAMYWYRQDPGQGLRLIYYSQIVNDFQKGDIAEGYSVSREKKESFPLTVTSAQKNPTAFYLCASSIIQSTQYFGPGTRLTVL.

The V gene is TRBV27, the J gene TRBJ2-7; D possibly corresponds to TRBD1 (6 bases). The CDR3 extends over 13 amino acids. Germline CDR1 MNHEY, CDR2 SMNVEV (reference sequence). The V end lost 4 bases, the J end lost 6 bases, and 13 bases lay between the germline ends. CDR3 in amino acids: CASSWTVGREQYF. CDR3 sequence (DNA): TGTGCCAGCAGTTGGACAGTGGGACGCGAGCAGTACTTC.

DNA for the CDR3: TGTGCCAGTAGTATAAGCGGGGGGGCCGGCGCAGATACGCAGTATTTT. Translating it yields CASSISGGAGADTQYF. This chain uses TRBV19 with TRBJ2-3; 10 nucleotides agree with TRBD2. Germline CDR1 LNHDA, CDR2 SQIVND (reference sequence). This CDR3 comprises 16 residues. The ends lost 2 bases at V and 4 bases at J; junction bases unmatched: 6. The full variable domain, its missing parts supplied by reference TRBV19 and TRBJ2-3, is DGGITQSPKYLFRKEGQNVTLSCEQNLNHDAMYWYRQDPGQGLRLIYYSQIVNDFQKGDIAEGYSVSREKKESFPLTVTSAQKNPTAFYLCASSISGGAGADTQYFGPGTRLTVL.

This clonotype was seen many times. The chain employs TRBV19 and TRBJ1-5; D is unclear. Germline V gene lookup returns CDR1 LNHDA and CDR2 SQIVND (reference sequence). The CDR3 covers 12 residues. Trimming cost V 3 bases and J 2 bases, with 2 bases left between them. The chain's CDR3 is CASSIGNQPQHF. Here the CDR3 DNA reads TGTGCCAGTAGTATCGGCAATCAGCCCCAGCATTTT. Drawing the rest from reference TRBV19 and TRBJ1-5, the complete variable domain is DGGITQSPKYLFRKEGQNVTLSCEQNLNHDAMYWYRQDPGQGLRLIYYSQIVNDFQKGDIAEGYSVSREKKESFPLTVTSAQKNPTAFYLCASSIGNQPQHFGDGTRLSIL.

This clonotype was detected ten times or more. This chain connects TRBV12-3 or TRBV12-4 to TRBJ1-5, with D uncertain. Trimming cost V 6 bases and J 5 bases, with 11 bases left between them. There are 13 residues in the CDR3. The CDR3 protein is CASRMGPDQPQHF. The CDR3 region has the DNA TGTGCCAGCAGGATGGGTCCGGATCAGCCCCAGCATTTT.

This chain links TRBV11-2 with TRBJ1-1; TRBD1 might be the D (5 bases). Trimming cost V 5 bases and J 1 base, with 11 bases left between them. The CDR3 sequence is 14 residues long. CDR1 and CDR2 from the germline V gene are SGHAT and FQNNGV. CDR3 residues: CASSGFGQNTEAFF. The CDR3 DNA is TGTGCCAGCAGCGGATTTGGACAGAACACTGAAGCTTTCTTT. The full variable domain, rest sourced from reference TRBV11-2 and TRBJ1-1, is EAGVAQSPRYKIIEKRQSVAFWCNPISGHATLYWYQQILGQGPKLLIQFQNNGVVDDSQLPKDRFSAERLKGVDSTLKIQPAKLEDSAVYLCASSGFGQNTEAFFGQGTRLTVV.

The J gene is TRBJ2-7, the V gene TRBV4-1; maybe TRBD1 (5 bases). The CDR3 is 12 residues long. Per germline, CDR1 MGHRA and CDR2 YSYEKL. V lost 4 bases and J 7 bases, leaving 11 bases between the germline ends. The CDR3 sequence is CASSPPQGEQYF. The CDR3 DNA reads as TGCGCCAGCAGCCCTCCCCAGGGTGAGCAGTACTTC.

This clonotype was seen a few times. This chain uses TRBV7-2 with TRBJ2-3, with 7 bases matching TRBD1. The CDR3 consists of 15 residues. V was clipped by 5 bases and J by 6 bases; unmatched bases: 11. Germline V lookup: CDR1 SGHTA, CDR2 FQGNSA. CDR3 DNA sequence: TGTGCCAGCAGCCTCCACAGGGGATTTTTCGATACGCAGTATTTT. Encoded protein: CASSLHRGFFDTQYF. The variable domain in full, completed from reference TRBV7-2 and TRBJ2-3, reads GAGVSQSPSNKVTEKGKDVELRCDPISGHTALYWYRQSLGQGLEFLIYFQGNSAPDKSGLPSDRFSAERTGGSVSTLTIQRTQQEDSAVYLCASSLHRGFFDTQYFGPGTRLTVL.

The chain joins TRBV11-2 to TRBJ2-5; 8 bases line up with TRBD1. There are 13 residues in the CDR3. J was trimmed by 5 bases and V by 4 bases; bases with no gene match: 3. CDR1 SGHAT and CDR2 FQNNGV come from the germline V gene. CDR3 amino acids: CASSSYRGETQYF. CDR3 DNA sequence: TGTGCCAGCAGCTCATACAGGGGGGAGACCCAGTACTTC.

In this sample, this clonotype turned up a few times. CDR3 amino acids: CASSQADTGELFF. In nucleotides, the CDR3 is TGTGCCAGCAGCCAAGCAGACACCGGGGAGCTGTTTTTT. The rearrangement uses TRBV4-2 and TRBJ2-2; D unresolved. There are 13 residues in the CDR3. The germline V gene encodes CDR1 LGHNA and CDR2 YNFKEQ. V lost 1 base to trimming and J lost 3 bases, with 3 bases between them.